These 23 T cell receptor beta chains were all obtained from the same sample, sequenced in a study of CXCR3-negative and CXCR3-positive naive CD8 T cells. Via 5' RACE with UMI labels, TRB cDNA libraries were prepared. TCRdb reprocessed the 5' RACE reads, keeping one entry per CDR3 protein, no DNA. The ten top clones account for 0.5% to 0.7%, within a sample of 100,000 to 150,000 distinct CDR3 sequences. Findings and limits, study-wide: Naive cells that were CXCR3-positive had more hydrophobic TRB CDR3s (compared with CXCR3-negative naive cells).

No antigen is known for these receptors. Sequencing was carried out using naive CXCR3+ CD8+ T cells from blood. The subset denotes: CD45RO-CCR7+CD27+CD95- naive CD8+ T cells expressing CXCR3 (TNR3+). The receptors shown here come from a human donor in good health. Some clones in this sample may be carry-over from other donors' samples.

CDR3 residues: CSAWGQGNIQYF. V and J are TRBV29-1 and TRBJ2-4; TCRdb picks TRBD1, but there is no DNA to check that call. CDR1 is SQVTM, CDR2 ANQGSEA, per germline. The CDR3 consists of 12 residues.

This chain connects TRBV12-3 or TRBV12-4 to TRBJ2-1. CDR3 length: 12 amino acids. CDR3 residues: CASSFEYNEQFF.

The gene calls are TRBV29-1 and TRBJ2-7. CDR3 size: 12 residues. Germline CDR1 SQVTM, CDR2 ANQGSEA. The CDR3 here is CSVWAQTYEQYF.

The genes are TRBV6-5 and TRBJ2-2; TCRdb reports TRBD2, a call that lacks DNA to check it against. Germline V gene data show CDR1 as MNHEY and CDR2 as SVGAGI. CDR3 length: 17 amino acids. The CDR3 loop is CASSYPSGRENTGVLFF.

The genes are TRBV10-1 and TRBJ2-7; TCRdb gives TRBD2 as the D gene, but with no DNA this cannot be confirmed. The germline V gene has CDR1 WNHNN and CDR2 SYGVQD (reference sequence). This CDR3 contains 15 residues. This CDR3 is CASSELLAGGDEQYF.

This chain uses TRBV7-9 with TRBJ2-5; no DNA is available, so the TRBD2 call from TCRdb remains unchecked. The CDR3 extends over 16 amino acids. Germline V CDR1 and CDR2: SEHNR, FQNEAQ (reference sequence). CDR3 amino acids: CASSSPGLADQETQYF.

This chain links TRBV7-2 with TRBJ1-5. Germline V gene sequence: CDR1 SGHTA, CDR2 FQGNSA. The CDR3 totals 12 residues. The CDR3 loop reads CASSFSYQPQHF.

CDR3 residues: CASRDPPGGGKYNEQFF. The chain recombines TRBV6-2 or TRBV6-3 with TRBJ2-1; the D call from TCRdb, TRBD1, cannot be confirmed without DNA. The CDR3 consists of 17 residues. CDR1 and CDR2 from the germline V gene are MNHEY and SVGEGT.

The chain uses TRBV5-1 and TRBJ2-7. This CDR3 has 16 amino acids. CDR1 SGHRS and CDR2 YFSETQ come from the germline V gene. The CDR3 here is CASSPTDLPTIYEQYF. Variable domain in full (rest from reference TRBV5-1 and TRBJ2-7): KAGVTQTPRYLIKTRGQQVTLSCSPISGHRSVSWYQQTPGQGLQFLFEYFSETQRNKGNFPGRFSGRQFSNSRSEMNVSTLELGDSALYLCASSPTDLPTIYEQYFGPGTRLTVT.

This chain links TRBV23-1 with TRBJ2-7; the TCRdb D gene call, TRBD1, has no DNA to confirm it. TRBV23-1 is placed among ORFs of uncertain function. The CDR3 length is 17 residues. CDR3 amino acids: CASSQWRSGTGSYEQYF.

The chain links TRBV2 to TRBJ2-2. CDR1 and CDR2 (germline): SNHLY, FYNNEI. CDR3 length equals 15 residues. This CDR3 reads CASSEVSGNTGELFF.

The chain joins TRBV11-2 to TRBJ2-3. Germline V lookup: CDR1 SGHAT, CDR2 FQNNGV. The CDR3 spans 15 residues. CDR3 protein: CASSSMTGRRDTQYF.

The rearrangement links TRBV6-5 to TRBJ2-6; TCRdb names TRBD1, which stays unverified in the absence of DNA. This CDR3 spans 14 amino acids. Germline CDR1 is MNHEY and CDR2 is SVGAGI. The CDR3 loop is CASNTGAGANVLTF.

The chain uses TRBV7-8 and TRBJ2-7; absent DNA, TCRdb's TRBD2 call cannot be checked. This CDR3 is built from 14 residues. Germline V gene lookup returns CDR1 SGHVS and CDR2 FQNEAQ. The CDR3 reads CASTEGLVSYEQYF.

The chain joins TRBV12-5 to TRBJ1-1. Germline-derived CDR1 and CDR2 are LGHNT and FRNRAP. The CDR3 has 14 residues. The chain's CDR3 is CASGPDSWDFYLIF.

The V and J genes are TRBV29-1 and TRBJ2-1; as DNA is missing, the TRBD1 call by TCRdb cannot be tested. CDR3 length equals 14 residues. Germline-derived CDR1 and CDR2 are SQVTM and ANQGSEA. The CDR3 here is CSVEGQGAEDEQFF.

The rearrangement joins TRBV7-3 to TRBJ2-1. The CDR3 length is 16 residues. CDR1 is SGHTA, CDR2 FQGTGA, per germline. This chain's CDR3 is CASSSLPAVSYNEQFF.

CDR3 amino acids: CASSVGLAGGANVLTF. The chain joins TRBV9 to TRBJ2-6. Germline V CDR1 and CDR2: SGDLS, YYNGEE. The CDR3 extends over 16 amino acids.

The chain has TRBV13 and TRBJ1-1; no DNA is available, so the TRBD1 call from TCRdb remains unchecked. This CDR3 region has 15 residues. From germline, CDR1 is PRHDT and CDR2 FYEKMQ (reference sequence). The chain's CDR3 is CASSTRRQGILEAFF.

This chain joins TRBV29-1 and TRBJ1-2. The V gene's germline CDR1 is SQVTM and CDR2 ANQGSEA. This CDR3 comprises 12 residues. The CDR3 sequence: CSVDMALRGYTF.

J is TRBJ2-1 and V is TRBV11-2. CDR1 is SGHAT and CDR2 is FQNNGV in the germline V gene. The CDR3 spans 12 residues. The CDR3 sequence: CASSLEGNEQFF.

This rearrangement joins TRBV10-3 to TRBJ2-7. CDR3 size: 14 residues. Germline V CDR1 and CDR2: ENHRY, SYGVKD. The chain's CDR3 is CAISESTEVYEQYF.

The chain is built from TRBV24-1 and TRBJ2-1; the TCRdb D gene call, TRBD2, has no DNA to confirm it. This CDR3 comprises 11 residues. Germline V gene sequence: CDR1 KGHDR, CDR2 SFDVKD. The CDR3 reads CATGPEDEQFF.